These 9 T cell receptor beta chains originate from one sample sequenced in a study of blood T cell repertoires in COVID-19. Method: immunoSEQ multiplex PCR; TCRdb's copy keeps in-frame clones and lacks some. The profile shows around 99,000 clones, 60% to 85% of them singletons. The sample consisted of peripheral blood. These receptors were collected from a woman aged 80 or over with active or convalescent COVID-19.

The CDR3 reads CASSQVAGLNTEAFF. The CDR3 DNA reads TGCGCCAGCAGCCAAGTGGCAGGCCTTAACACTGAAGCTTTCTTT. The gene calls are TRBV4-1 and TRBJ1-1, with no clear D. Germline lookup yields CDR1 MGHRA and CDR2 YSYEKL. The CDR3 has 15 amino acids. Deletions cut 1 base from V and 2 bases from J, with 11 bases between.

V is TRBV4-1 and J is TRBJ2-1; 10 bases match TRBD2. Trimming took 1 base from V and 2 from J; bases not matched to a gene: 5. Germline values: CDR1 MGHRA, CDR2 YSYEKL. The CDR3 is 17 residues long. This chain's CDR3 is CASSQVLAGVPYNEQFF. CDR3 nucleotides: TGCGCCAGCAGCCAAGTGCTAGCGGGAGTTCCCTACAATGAGCAGTTCTTC.

CDR3 in DNA: TGTGCCAGCAGTACCCGGACTAGCGGGCCCCGAACTTACAATGAGCAGTTCTTC. This translates into CASSTRTSGPRTYNEQFF. The genes are TRBV27 and TRBJ2-1; 11 bases agree with TRBD2. CDR1 MNHEY and CDR2 SMNVEV come from the germline V gene (reference sequence). The CDR3 is 18 residues long. V gave up 5 bases and J gave up 4 bases; unmatched junction bases: 13.

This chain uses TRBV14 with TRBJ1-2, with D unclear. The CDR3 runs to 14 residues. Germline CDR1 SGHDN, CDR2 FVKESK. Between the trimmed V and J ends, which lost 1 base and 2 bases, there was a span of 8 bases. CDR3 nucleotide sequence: TGTGCCAGCAGCCAAGGTCTCCAGAACTATGGCTACACCTTC. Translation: CASSQGLQNYGYTF.

The CDR3 DNA follows: TGTGCCAGTACCCCTAGCGGAACTAACACCGGGGAGCTGTTTTTT. Translated: CASTPSGTNTGELFF. J is TRBJ2-2 and V is TRBV28; 7 bases map to TRBD2. The CDR3 runs to 15 residues. Per the germline V gene, CDR1 is MDHEN and CDR2 is SYDVKM. With 9 bases clipped from V and 2 bases from J, the junction kept 9 bases outside the gene matches.

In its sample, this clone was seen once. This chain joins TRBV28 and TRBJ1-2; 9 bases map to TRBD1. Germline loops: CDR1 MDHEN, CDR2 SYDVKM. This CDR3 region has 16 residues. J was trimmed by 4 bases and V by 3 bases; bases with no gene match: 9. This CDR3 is CASSLSTGGAFYGYTF. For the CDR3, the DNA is TGTGCCAGCAGTTTGTCTACAGGGGGCGCTTTCTATGGCTACACCTTC.

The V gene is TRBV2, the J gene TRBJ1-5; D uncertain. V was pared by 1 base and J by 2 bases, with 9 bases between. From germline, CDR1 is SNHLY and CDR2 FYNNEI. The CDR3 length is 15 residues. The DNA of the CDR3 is TGTGCCAGCAGTGAAGGTCAGGTAGGCAATCAGCCCCAGCATTTT. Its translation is CASSEGQVGNQPQHF.

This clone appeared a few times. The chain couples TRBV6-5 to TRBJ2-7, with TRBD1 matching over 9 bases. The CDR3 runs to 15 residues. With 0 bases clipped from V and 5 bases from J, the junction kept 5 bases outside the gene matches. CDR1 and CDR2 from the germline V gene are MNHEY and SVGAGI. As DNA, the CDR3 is TGTGCCAGCAGTTACTCCCGGGACAGGGCCCACGAGCAGTACTTC. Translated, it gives CASSYSRDRAHEQYF.

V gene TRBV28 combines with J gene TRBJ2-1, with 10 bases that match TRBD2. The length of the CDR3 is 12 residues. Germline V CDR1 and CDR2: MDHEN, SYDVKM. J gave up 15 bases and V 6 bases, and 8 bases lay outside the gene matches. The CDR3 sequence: CASSLSSGSLFF. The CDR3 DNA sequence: TGTGCCAGCAGCCTTTCTAGCGGGAGTCTGTTCTTC. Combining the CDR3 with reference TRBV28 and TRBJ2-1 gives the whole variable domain DVKVTQSSRYLVKRTGEKVFLECVQDMDHENMFWYRQDPGLGLRLIYFSYDVKMKEKGDIPEGYSVSREKKERFSLILESASTNQTSMYLCASSLSSGSLFFGPGTRLTVL.